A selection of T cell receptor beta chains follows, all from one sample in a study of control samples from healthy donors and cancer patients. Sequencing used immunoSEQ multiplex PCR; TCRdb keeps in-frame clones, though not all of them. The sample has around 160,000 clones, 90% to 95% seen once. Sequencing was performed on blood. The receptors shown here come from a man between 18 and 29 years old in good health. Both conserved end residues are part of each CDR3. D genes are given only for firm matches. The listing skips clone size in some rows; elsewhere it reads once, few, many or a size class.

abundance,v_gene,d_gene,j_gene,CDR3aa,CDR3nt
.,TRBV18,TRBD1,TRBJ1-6,CASSWTGENSPLHF,TGTGCCAGCTCATGGACAGGGGAAAACTCACCCCTCCACTTT
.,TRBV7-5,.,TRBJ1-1,CARSLGGAPKGTEAFF,TGTGCCAGAAGCTTAGGGGGGGCGCCGAAGGGCACTGAAGCTTTCTTT
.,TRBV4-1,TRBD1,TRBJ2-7,CASSYRDRGYEQYF,TGCGCCAGCAGCTACCGGGACAGGGGTTACGAGCAGTACTTC
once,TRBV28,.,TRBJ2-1,CASTAVGYNEQFF,TGTGCCAGCACGGCGGTAGGGTACAATGAGCAGTTCTTC
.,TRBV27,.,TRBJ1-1,CASSLSASEIGREAFF,TGTGCCAGCAGTTTATCAGCGTCAGAAATAGGAAGAGAAGCTTTCTTT
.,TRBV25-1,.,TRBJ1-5,CASSGYGGADQPQHF,TGTGCCAGCAGTGGGTACGGGGGCGCGGATCAGCCCCAGCATTTT
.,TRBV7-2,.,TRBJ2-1,CASARVGNEQFF,TGTGCCAGCGCCCGGGTGGGGAATGAGCAGTTCTTC
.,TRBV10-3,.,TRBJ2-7,CAHSPRGLDEQYF,TGTGCACACAGCCCGAGGGGACTCGACGAGCAGTACTTC
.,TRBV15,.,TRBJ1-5,CATSRGPEGQPQHF,TGTGCCACCAGCAGGGGCCCCGAGGGGCAGCCCCAGCATTTT
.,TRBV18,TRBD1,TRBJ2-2,CASSQGQDNTGELFF,TGTGCCAGCTCACAGGGACAGGACAACACCGGGGAGCTGTTTTTT
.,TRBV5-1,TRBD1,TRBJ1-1,CASSLATGGLTEAFF,TGCGCCAGCAGCTTGGCGACAGGGGGGCTCACTGAAGCTTTCTTT
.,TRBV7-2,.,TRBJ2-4,CASSSIPGGVLTKNIQYF,TGTGCCAGCAGCTCTATTCCCGGGGGAGTATTAACCAAAAACATTCAGTACTTC
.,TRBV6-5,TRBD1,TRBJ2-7,CASSLTGPRYEQYF,TGTGCCAGCAGTTTGACAGGGCCGAGGTACGAGCAGTACTTC
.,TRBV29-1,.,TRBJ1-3,CSVAQSSGNTIYF,TGCAGCGTTGCGCAGAGCTCTGGAAACACCATATATTTT
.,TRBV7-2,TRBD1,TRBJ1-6,CASSPWSGGDSPLHF,TGTGCCAGCAGCCCTTGGTCAGGGGGGGATTCACCCCTCCACTTT
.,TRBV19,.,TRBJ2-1,CASSIGSLSYNEQFF,TGTGCCAGTAGTATCGGCAGTTTATCCTACAATGAGCAGTTCTTC
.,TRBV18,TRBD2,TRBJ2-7,CASSPPRELAIEQYF,TGTGCCAGCTCACCACCGCGGGAGCTGGCAATCGAGCAGTACTTC
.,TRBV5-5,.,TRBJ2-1,CASSLLRNEQFF,TGTGCCAGCAGCTTGTTACGCAATGAGCAGTTCTTC
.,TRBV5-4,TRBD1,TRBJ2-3,CASSLRQGGNWAQYF,TGTGCCAGCAGCTTGAGACAGGGGGGGAATTGGGCGCAGTATTTT
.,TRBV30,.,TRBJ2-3,CAWSYTDTQYF,TGTGCCTGGAGTTATACAGATACGCAGTATTTT
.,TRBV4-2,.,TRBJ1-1,CASSQDKAGHLGTEAFF,TGTGCCAGCAGCCAAGATAAAGCAGGACACTTGGGCACTGAAGCTTTCTTT
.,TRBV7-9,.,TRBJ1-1,CASQKSGAEAFF,TGTGCCAGCCAAAAATCAGGGGCTGAAGCTTTCTTT
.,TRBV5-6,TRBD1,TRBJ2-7,CASARGPQYEQYF,TGTGCCAGCGCTAGGGGGCCCCAATACGAGCAGTACTTC
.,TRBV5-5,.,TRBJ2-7,CASSSFLQGPNPPYEQYF,TGTGCCAGCAGCTCATTTTTGCAGGGCCCGAATCCACCCTACGAGCAGTACTTC
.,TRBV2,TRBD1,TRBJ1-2,CASSAGGQGIYGYTF,TGTGCCAGCAGCGCCGGCGGACAGGGGATATATGGCTACACCTTC
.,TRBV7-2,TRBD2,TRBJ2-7,CASSLAGEVNEQYF,TGTGCCAGCAGCCTAGCGGGAGAAGTGAACGAGCAGTACTTC
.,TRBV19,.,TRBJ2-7,CASSRNDPYEQYF,TGTGCCAGTAGTAGGAACGATCCCTACGAGCAGTACTTC
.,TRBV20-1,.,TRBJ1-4,CSASKMATNEKLFF,TGCAGTGCTAGTAAGATGGCAACTAATGAAAAACTGTTTTTT
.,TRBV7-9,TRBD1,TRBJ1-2,CASSPRDRPGISEGYTF,TGTGCCAGCAGCCCTCGGGACAGGCCGGGGATAAGTGAGGGCTACACCTTC
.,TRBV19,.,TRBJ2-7,CASSIVEGLQYF,TGTGCCAGTAGTATAGTTGAGGGGCTCCAGTACTTC
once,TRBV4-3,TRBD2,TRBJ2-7,CASSPAGSSYEQYF,TGCGCCAGCAGCCCAGCGGGAAGCTCCTACGAGCAGTACTTC
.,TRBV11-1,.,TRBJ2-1,CASSYGRNNEQFF,TGTGCCAGCAGCTATGGACGGAACAATGAGCAGTTCTTC
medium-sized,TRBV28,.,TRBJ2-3,CASRRLFWPPSDTQYF,TGTGCCAGCAGACGCCTTTTTTGGCCCCCATCTGATACGCAGTATTTT
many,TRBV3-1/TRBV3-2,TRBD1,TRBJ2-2,CASSQDRGQGAVGTGELFF,TGTGCCAGCAGCCAAGACAGGGGACAGGGGGCCGTCGGCACCGGGGAGCTGTTTTTT
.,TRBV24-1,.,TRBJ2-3,CATRGPEPDTQYF,TGTGCCACCAGAGGTCCCGAGCCAGATACGCAGTATTTT
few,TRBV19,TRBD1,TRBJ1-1,CASSPRQGQLSKDTEAFF,TGTGCCAGTAGTCCCCGACAGGGCCAATTGAGTAAGGACACTGAAGCTTTCTTT
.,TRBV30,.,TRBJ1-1,CAWGRVETEAFF,TGTGCCTGGGGGAGGGTAGAGACTGAAGCTTTCTTT
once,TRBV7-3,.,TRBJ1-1,CASSFQRNTEAFF,TGTGCCAGCAGCTTTCAGAGGAACACTGAAGCTTTCTTT
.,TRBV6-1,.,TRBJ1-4,CASSEYLRGWGEKLFF,TGTGCCAGCAGTGAATATTTGCGGGGTTGGGGAGAAAAACTGTTTTTT
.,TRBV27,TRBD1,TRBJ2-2,CASSLRTGLTGELFF,TGTGCCAGCAGTTTACGGACAGGGTTAACCGGGGAGCTGTTTTTT
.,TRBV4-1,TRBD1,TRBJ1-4,CASRLTGDEKLFF,TGCGCCAGCAGGCTTACAGGGGACGAAAAACTGTTTTTT
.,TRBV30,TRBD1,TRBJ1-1,CAWSRDRGTEAFF,TGTGCCTGGAGCCGGGACAGGGGTACTGAAGCTTTCTTT
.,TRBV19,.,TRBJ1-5,CASSIVASVNQPQHF,TGTGCCAGTAGTATAGTGGCCTCCGTCAATCAGCCCCAGCATTTT
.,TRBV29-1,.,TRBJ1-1,CSVRRDTEAFF,TGCAGCGTCCGCAGGGACACTGAAGCTTTCTTT
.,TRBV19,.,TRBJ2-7,CASSISQGYEQYF,TGTGCCAGTAGTATATCCCAGGGCTACGAGCAGTACTTC
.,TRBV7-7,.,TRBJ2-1,CASSRGGGDEQFF,TGTGCTAGCAGCCGAGGAGGGGGGGATGAGCAGTTCTTC